This T cell receptor beta chain was sequenced in a study of regulatory T cells in long-lasting Graves disease. Germline V gene lookup returns CDR1 SGHTA and CDR2 FQGNSA. Trimming cost V 8 bases and J 0 bases, with 17 bases left between them. The CDR3 runs 15 residues. As to time point: newly diagnosed GD, antithyroid drugs for less than 3 months. Scientists built the TCR library using RNA that was extracted from PBMCs. This clonotype showed up just a few times. Its antigen is not identified. General study results and limits: Those with persistent disease had in common more public clonotypes (about 2,700) than new patients (approximately 970). No thyroid tissue was studied; the work used peripheral blood only.

Construction of the TCR beta libraries employed iRepertoire HTBI primers in conjunction with Arm-PCR of CDR3 regions. MiXCR was run by TCRdb on the multiplex PCR reads, yielding one entry per CDR3 protein. The sample includes roughly 610,000 distinct CDR3 sequences, roughly 16% of them seen just once. These data also formed part of another study, on T cells in Graves' hyperthyroidism and ophthalmopathy. Turning to that study: Each diagnosis was grounded in clinical symptoms, serum thyroxine and TRAb, thyroid ultrasound, and orbital computed tomography.

The input for sequencing was peripheral blood mononuclear cells (PBMCs), taken at new diagnosis, from a patient treated with antithyroid drugs. This sequence joins TRBV7-2 and TRBJ2-7; D tentatively reads TRBD1 or TRBD2 (5 bases each). This TCR derives from a man between 18 and 29 years old with Graves disease. For the CDR3, the DNA is TGTGCCAGCTTCCCCCACGGGGCAAGCTCCTACGAGCAGTACTTC. Translated: CASFPHGASSYEQYF. The full variable domain, rest sourced from reference TRBV7-2 and TRBJ2-7, is GAGVSQSPSNKVTEKGKDVELRCDPISGHTALYWYRQSLGQGLEFLIYFQGNSAPDKSGLPSDRFSAERTGGSVSTLTIQRTQQEDSAVYLCASFPHGASSYEQYFGPGTRLTVT.